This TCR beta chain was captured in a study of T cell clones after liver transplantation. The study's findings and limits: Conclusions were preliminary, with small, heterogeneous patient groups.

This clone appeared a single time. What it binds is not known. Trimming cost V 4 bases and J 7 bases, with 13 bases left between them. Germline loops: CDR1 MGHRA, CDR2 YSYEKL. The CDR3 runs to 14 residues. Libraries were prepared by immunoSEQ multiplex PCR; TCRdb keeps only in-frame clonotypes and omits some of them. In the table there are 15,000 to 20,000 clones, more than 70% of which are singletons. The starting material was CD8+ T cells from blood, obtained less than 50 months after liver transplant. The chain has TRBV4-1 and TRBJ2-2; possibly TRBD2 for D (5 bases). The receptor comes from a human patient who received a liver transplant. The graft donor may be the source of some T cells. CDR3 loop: CASSPGGGFGELFF. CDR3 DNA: TGCGCCAGCAGCCCCGGAGGCGGGTTCGGGGAGCTGTTTTTT.